This TCR beta chain was documented in a study of blood T cell repertoires in COVID-19. Overall study context: The samples span acute and convalescent COVID-19 from the United States, Italy and Spain. T cells, B-cell-depleted T cells, or PBMCs supplied cDNA or gDNA.

How the authors handled the data: Estimation of nucleated cell counts relied on the amplification of reference gene primers. Sequencing was performed with immunoSEQ multiplex PCR; in TCRdb, only in-frame clones are kept and a portion is missing. The V and J calls and clone size come from that table; D and trimming were worked out from the DNA. The sample holds tens of thousands of clones, 79% seen once. The germline V gene has CDR1 MNHEY and CDR2 SVGAGI. V trimming: 4 bases; J trimming: 4 bases; junction bases outside the gene matches: 1. This CDR3 spans 16 amino acids. This receptor was taken from a human donor in a cohort sampled during active COVID-19. The V call is TRBV6-5, the J call TRBJ2-1; 16 bases agree with TRBD2. Specimen: peripheral blood. The CDR3 bases are TGTGCCAGCAGTTGGGGACTAGCGGGAGGGTACAATGAGCAGTTCTTC. It encodes CASSWGLAGGYNEQFF.